Shown below are 15 T cell receptor beta chains from a single sample sequenced in a study of blood T cell repertoires in COVID-19. Assay used: immunoSEQ multiplex PCR; TCRdb lists only in-frame clones, some missing. Here the sample spans a few hundred thousand clones, approximately 84% being singletons. Sequencing was done on a sample of peripheral blood. Receptors were obtained from a man aged 40-55 years with acute or convalescent COVID-19.

V gene TRBV19 combines with J gene TRBJ2-2, with unresolved D. Trimming took off 3 bases at V and 1 base at J, with 6 bases between the two ends. Germline V lookup: CDR1 LNHDA, CDR2 SQIVND (reference sequence). CDR3 size: 14 residues. CDR3 nucleotides: TGTGCCAGTAGTATGAGGAGGAACACCGGGGAGCTGTTTTTT. Protein sequence: CASSMRRNTGELFF. Complete variable domain (other parts from reference TRBV19 and TRBJ2-2): DGGITQSPKYLFRKEGQNVTLSCEQNLNHDAMYWYRQDPGQGLRLIYYSQIVNDFQKGDIAEGYSVSREKKESFPLTVTSAQKNPTAFYLCASSMRRNTGELFFGEGSRLTVL.

This sequence joins TRBV19 and TRBJ2-5, with 11 bases aligning to TRBD2. The CDR3 is 17 amino acids. From germline, CDR1 is LNHDA and CDR2 SQIVND (reference sequence). With 4 bases clipped from V and 5 bases from J, the junction kept 12 bases outside the gene matches. CDR3 bases: TGTGCCAGTAGTACAAACCATGGACTAGCGGGTCGGGAGACCCAGTACTTC. Its translation: CASSTNHGLAGRETQYF.

The rearrangement uses TRBV28 and TRBJ2-3, with D possibly TRBD2 on 6 matching bases. Trimming removed 3 bases from V and 5 bases from J, with 12 bases in between. This CDR3 region has 14 residues. CDR1 and CDR2 from the germline V gene are MDHEN and SYDVKM. The DNA for the CDR3 is TGTGCCAGCAGTTTCGAGAGGGGAGGAGATACGCAGTATTTT. This sequence encodes CASSFERGGDTQYF.

This sequence joins TRBV13 and TRBJ1-1; 7 bases are a match to TRBD1. The V gene's germline CDR1 is PRHDT and CDR2 FYEKMQ (reference sequence). The CDR3 has 14 amino acids. V gave up 6 bases and J gave up 5 bases; unmatched junction bases: 9. In DNA form, the CDR3 reads TGTGCCAGCAGAATACAGGGGCGAGGGACTGAAGCTTTCTTT. It is translated as CASRIQGRGTEAFF. Supplemented by reference TRBV13 and TRBJ1-1, the full variable domain reads AAGVIQSPRHLIKEKRETATLKCYPIPRHDTVYWYQQGPGQDPQFLISFYEKMQSDKGSIPDRFSAQQFSDYHSELNMSSLELGDSALYFCASRIQGRGTEAFFGQGTRLTVV.

The rearrangement links TRBV11-1 to TRBJ1-1, with 11 bases aligning to TRBD1. The germline CDR1 and CDR2 sequences are SGHAT and FQDESV (reference sequence). The CDR3 runs 16 residues. With 5 bases clipped from V and 3 bases from J, the junction kept 8 bases outside the gene matches. CDR3 nucleotides: TGTGCCAGCAGCCTTAGCCCGGGACAGGGGGACACTGAAGCTTTCTTT. The encoded protein is CASSLSPGQGDTEAFF.

The rearrangement joins TRBV9 to TRBJ1-2; TRBD1 matches 9 bases. Looked up from germline, CDR1 is SGDLS and CDR2 is YYNGEE. The CDR3 totals 13 residues. The V segment lost 5 bases and the J segment 5 bases; nucleotides outside the gene matches: 4. The CDR3 coding sequence is TGTGCCAGCAGGAGACAGGGGGGATATGGCTACACCTTC. Protein product: CASRRQGGYGYTF.

A single count supports this clone. The chain is built from TRBV3-1 (or the pseudogene TRBV3-2) and TRBJ2-5; 7 bases are a match to TRBD2. CDR1 LGHDT and CDR2 YNNKEL come from the germline V gene (reference sequence). This CDR3 contains 12 residues. The J segment lost 8 bases and the V segment lost 1 base, leaving 1 base of the junction unmatched. In DNA, the CDR3 is TGTGCCAGCAGCCAAGGGGAGGGAACCCAGTACTTC. It specifies CASSQGEGTQYF.

The chain recombines TRBV19 with TRBJ1-6; D not certain. This CDR3 has 15 amino acids. Trimming took off 3 bases at V and 5 bases at J, with 11 bases between the two ends. Germline lookup yields CDR1 LNHDA and CDR2 SQIVND (reference sequence). Here the CDR3 DNA reads TGTGCCAGTAGTATTTCCCAGGTGGATAATTCACCCCTCCACTTT. This sequence encodes CASSISQVDNSPLHF.

CDR3 in amino acids: CATSFLSYNEQFF. CDR3 DNA: TGTGCCACCTCGTTCCTCTCCTACAATGAGCAGTTCTTC. The chain uses TRBV19 and TRBJ2-1, with D unclear. The CDR3 contains 13 residues. Trimming left V 10 bases short and J 0 bases short, with 10 bases between. Germline V gives CDR1 LNHDA, CDR2 SQIVND (reference sequence).

The chain couples TRBV11-3 to TRBJ2-2; D gene uncertain. V was trimmed by 3 bases and J by 8 bases, leaving 7 bases between them. Looked up from germline, CDR1 is SGHNT and CDR2 is YENEEA. This CDR3 has 12 amino acids. The CDR3, as DNA: TGTGCCAGCAGCTTTTTGCGGGGGGAGCTGTTTTTT. Residues: CASSFLRGELFF.

The rearrangement joins TRBV19 to TRBJ1-4, with a weak D call TRBD1 (5 bases). Trimming took 2 bases from V and 5 from J, leaving 9 bases between them. The CDR3 sequence is 14 residues long. Germline-derived CDR1 and CDR2 are LNHDA and SQIVND (reference sequence). CDR3 sequence (DNA): TGTGCCAGTAGTATAACAGGATCCAATGAAAAACTGTTTTTT. Encoded protein: CASSITGSNEKLFF.

The chain recombines TRBV5-1 with TRBJ2-6; 9 bases line up with TRBD1. V shed 0 bases, J shed 1 base, and the junction held 11 bases outside the gene matches. CDR1 SGHRS and CDR2 YFSETQ come from the germline V gene. The CDR3 totals 20 residues. CDR3 coding DNA: TGCGCCAGCAGCTTGGGACTCCGGGACAGGGTGCTTTCTGGGGCCAACGTCCTGACTTTC. It translates to CASSLGLRDRVLSGANVLTF.

V gene TRBV5-1 combines with J gene TRBJ2-5; TRBD1 aligns across 10 bases. After removal of 4 bases from V and 7 bases from J, the junction contained 4 bases not matched to a gene. CDR1 is SGHRS and CDR2 is YFSETQ in the germline V gene. The CDR3 totals 13 residues. CDR3 region: CASSLRDRGTQYF. The CDR3 DNA reads TGCGCCAGCAGCCTCCGGGACAGGGGGACCCAGTACTTC.

The chain has TRBV11-2 and TRBJ1-2; D possibly corresponds to TRBD1 (5 bases). CDR1 and CDR2 from the germline V gene are SGHAT and FQNNGV. The CDR3 consists of 16 residues. Trimming removed 5 bases at V and 5 bases at J, with 21 bases between. CDR3 protein: CASSHEVPSRDYGYTF. The CDR3 nucleotides are TGTGCCAGCAGCCACGAAGTCCCCTCCAGGGATTATGGCTACACCTTC.

This chain connects TRBV5-6 to TRBJ1-4; 8 bases line up with TRBD1. CDR1 SGHDT and CDR2 YYEEEE come from the germline V gene. The CDR3 spans 15 residues. The trim removed 2 bases at V and 8 bases at J, leaving 8 bases unmatched. The CDR3 protein is CASSLTTGGGEKLFF. CDR3 nucleotide sequence: TGTGCCAGCAGCTTAACTACAGGGGGAGGGGAAAAACTGTTTTTT.